Shown below are 25 T cell receptor beta chains from a single sample sequenced in a study of blood T cell repertoires in COVID-19. Clones were read by immunoSEQ multiplex PCR, and TCRdb kept only the in-frame ones, dropping some. There are approximately 250,000 clones in the sample; about 87% occur only once, and approximately 4% lies in the top ten. Sample: PBMCs or T cells enriched from blood (not recorded which). The receptors here all came from a woman under 40 with acute COVID-19.

The J gene is TRBJ2-3, the V gene TRBV4-1, with 11 bases identical to TRBD2. Trimming took 3 bases from V and 2 from J; bases not matched to a gene: 16. The V gene's germline CDR1 is MGHRA and CDR2 YSYEKL. This CDR3 spans 20 amino acids. CDR3 DNA: TGCGCCAGCAGCCAGGCTGCTGCACCGGGACTAGCGGCCGCCACAGATACGCAGTATTTT. Amino acids: CASSQAAAPGLAAATDTQYF.

The chain joins TRBV5-1 to TRBJ2-1; TRBD2 matches 12 bases. Germline V gives CDR1 SGHRS, CDR2 YFSETQ. This CDR3 is built from 15 residues. The ends lost 7 bases at V and 7 bases at J; junction bases unmatched: 9. CDR3 sequence (DNA): TGCGCCAGCGCCCCGACTAGCGGGAGCGCGAATGAGCAGTTCTTC. Translating it yields CASAPTSGSANEQFF.

The chain couples TRBV4-2 to TRBJ2-1; 7 bases fit TRBD2. The CDR3 is 17 amino acids. J lost 4 bases, V lost 1 base, and 10 bases had no gene match. Germline V gene lookup returns CDR1 LGHNA and CDR2 YNFKEQ. The CDR3 DNA follows: TGTGCCAGCAGCCAAGTTTCAAGGACTAGGTCATACAATGAGCAGTTCTTC. Protein product: CASSQVSRTRSYNEQFF.

The chain employs TRBV15 and TRBJ1-1; D is unresolved. Between the trimmed V and J ends, which lost 3 bases and 7 bases, there was a span of 9 bases. CDR1 is LNHNV, CDR2 YYDKDF, per germline (reference sequence). CDR3 size: 12 residues. CDR3 in amino acids: CATSRFVGEAFF. CDR3 in DNA: TGTGCCACCAGCAGGTTCGTCGGTGAAGCTTTCTTT. The full variable domain, its missing parts supplied by reference TRBV15 and TRBJ1-1, is DAMVIQNPRYQVTQFGKPVTLSCSQTLNHNVMYWYQQKSSQAPKLLFHYYDKDFNNEADTPDNFQSRRPNTSFCFLDIRSPGLGDTAMYLCATSRFVGEAFFGQGTRLTVV.

J is TRBJ2-7 and V is TRBV7-8; 10 bases are shared with TRBD2. V shed 1 base and J 4 bases; nucleotides not matched to a gene: 10. Per germline, CDR1 SGHVS and CDR2 FQNEAQ. CDR3 size: 17 residues. This chain's CDR3 is CASSLGEREGRVYEQYF. CDR3 nucleotides: TGTGCCAGCAGCTTAGGGGAGCGGGAGGGCCGGGTTTACGAGCAGTACTTC. Drawing the rest from reference TRBV7-8 and TRBJ2-7, the complete variable domain is GAGVSQSPRYKVAKRGQDVALRCDPISGHVSLFWYQQALGQGPEFLTYFQNEAQLDKSGLPSDRFFAERPEGSVSTLKIQRTQQEDSAVYLCASSLGEREGRVYEQYFGPGTRLTVT.

The V and J genes are TRBV7-9 and TRBJ2-1, with D possibly matching TRBD2 (5 bases). Germline values: CDR1 SEHNR, CDR2 FQNEAQ (reference sequence). Trimming cost V 2 bases and J 1 base, with 21 bases left between them. This CDR3 comprises 19 residues. The CDR3 DNA reads as TGTGCCAGCAGCTTATGGTCTCCCCGGAGCGGTTCTTCCTACAATGAGCAGTTCTTC. Translating it yields CASSLWSPRSGSSYNEQFF.

The rearrangement links TRBV30 to TRBJ1-4; D is undetermined. The CDR3 is 13 residues long. Between the trimmed V and J ends, which lost 4 bases and 4 bases, there was a span of 10 bases. The germline V gene encodes CDR1 GTSNPN and CDR2 SVGIG (reference sequence). The CDR3 loop is CAWNSGVNEKLFF. The CDR3 region has the DNA TGTGCCTGGAACTCCGGGGTTAATGAAAAACTGTTTTTT.

The chain couples TRBV7-8 to TRBJ1-4, with 10 bases aligning to TRBD1. J was trimmed by 7 bases and V by 3 bases; bases with no gene match: 5. The germline V gene encodes CDR1 SGHVS and CDR2 FQNEAQ. The CDR3 length is 15 residues. The CDR3 nucleotides are TGTGCCAGCAGCTTGTCCCGGGACAGGGGTGAAAAACTGTTTTTT. Translating gives CASSLSRDRGEKLFF.

This chain links TRBV10-1 with TRBJ2-7; TRBD2 matches 11 bases. The V gene end was trimmed by 5 bases and the J gene end by 3 bases; junction bases not matched to a gene: 3. The CDR3 has 14 amino acids. Germline lookup yields CDR1 WNHNN and CDR2 SYGVQD (reference sequence). CDR3 protein: CASSPGLAGYEQYF. DNA for the CDR3: TGCGCCAGCAGTCCCGGACTAGCGGGCTACGAGCAGTACTTC.

The V call is TRBV19, the J call TRBJ2-3, with D maybe TRBD2 (6 bases). V lost 6 bases, J lost 6 bases, and 7 bases lay in between. Germline V gene lookup returns CDR1 LNHDA and CDR2 SQIVND (reference sequence). The CDR3 is 11 amino acids. Here the CDR3 DNA reads TGTGCCAGTAGGGAGGGCGATACGCAGTATTTT. It yields the protein CASREGDTQYF.

The genes are TRBV19 and TRBJ2-7; D possibly corresponds to TRBD2 (6 bases). CDR3 size: 15 residues. Germline V CDR1 and CDR2: LNHDA, SQIVND (reference sequence). Trimming shortened V by 6 bases and J by 5 bases, and 20 bases separated the two germline ends. The CDR3 loop reads CASSSRGIGNHEQYF. CDR3 nucleotide sequence: TGTGCCAGTAGCTCCCGGGGGATTGGGAACCACGAGCAGTACTTC.

The chain is built from TRBV7-9 and TRBJ2-7; TRBD2 aligns across 12 bases. V gave up 1 base and J gave up 4 bases; unmatched junction bases: 11. CDR3 length: 18 amino acids. CDR1 SEHNR and CDR2 FQNEAQ come from the germline V gene (reference sequence). CDR3 in DNA: TGTGCCAGCAGCTTAGTGTCTAGCGGGAGGGCCGAGTGGTACGAGCAGTACTTC. It translates to CASSLVSSGRAEWYEQYF.

This clone was seen just once. The CDR3 nucleotides are TGTGCCAGCAGCCAATCGGCGGGGAGCTCCTACAATGAGCAGTTCTTC. It yields the protein CASSQSAGSSYNEQFF. The chain is built from TRBV16 and TRBJ2-1; weak D call: TRBD2 (6 bases). Trimming took off 0 bases at V and 0 bases at J, with 9 bases between the two ends. Germline-derived CDR1 and CDR2 are KGHSY and FQNENV. The length of the CDR3 is 16 residues.

The rearrangement joins TRBV10-3 to TRBJ2-1; 8 bases align to TRBD2. The CDR3 totals 17 residues. Unmatched junction bases numbered 12, after V lost 2 bases and J lost 6 bases. Germline CDR1 reads ENHRY; CDR2 reads SYGVKD. CDR3 in amino acids: CAISEVSAGGGGNEQFF. CDR3 DNA: TGTGCCATCAGTGAGGTATCGGCGGGAGGAGGAGGCAATGAGCAGTTCTTC.

This chain links TRBV7-2 with TRBJ2-7; 10 bases fit TRBD2. Germline V gene data show CDR1 as SGHTA and CDR2 as FQGNSA. This CDR3 is built from 16 residues. V lost 5 bases, J lost 3 bases, and 10 bases stayed unmatched. CDR3 in amino acids: CASSLDGTSAYYEQYF. CDR3 coding DNA: TGTGCCAGCAGCCTAGACGGGACTAGCGCATACTACGAGCAGTACTTC.

As regards this clone: One junction end disagrees with the germline gene, perhaps due to a read error. CDR3 nucleotide sequence: TGTGCCTGGAGCGAATCCGCCGGGACAGGCCGAAATTTT. It translates to CAWSESAGTGRNF. The V gene is TRBV30, the J gene TRBJ1-5; TRBD1 agrees at 8 bases. The germline V gene has CDR1 GTSNPN and CDR2 SVGIG (reference sequence). CDR3 length: 13 residues.

The chain employs TRBV10-1 and TRBJ2-1; TRBD1 agrees at 7 bases. V dropped 6 bases and J dropped 7; count of bases not matched to a gene: 9. CDR3 length equals 14 residues. Germline CDR1 reads WNHNN; CDR2 reads SYGVQD (reference sequence). The CDR3 DNA sequence: TGCGCCAGCAGCCCCACGACAGGGATAAATGAGCAGTTCTTC. Its translation is CASSPTTGINEQFF.

This chain connects TRBV13 to TRBJ2-3; a possible D gene is TRBD1 (6 bases). CDR3 length: 16 amino acids. V was pared by 4 bases and J by 6 bases, with 20 bases between. Looked up from germline, CDR1 is PRHDT and CDR2 is FYEKMQ (reference sequence). The CDR3 is CASSSTGNPWGDTQYF. DNA of the CDR3: TGTGCCAGCAGCTCTACAGGGAACCCTTGGGGGGATACGCAGTATTTT.

The V gene is TRBV7-9, the J gene TRBJ2-7, with D maybe TRBD2 (5 bases). V was shortened by 3 bases and J by 3 bases, with 18 bases between the two germline ends. The CDR3 length is 16 residues. CDR1 and CDR2 from the germline V gene are SEHNR and FQNEAQ (reference sequence). The CDR3 nucleotides read TGTGCCAGCAGCTTTCGGGATCGTAAGAACCACTACGAGCAGTACTTC. Its protein is CASSFRDRKNHYEQYF.

The chain joins TRBV29-1 to TRBJ2-3; D uncertain. CDR1 SQVTM and CDR2 ANQGSEA come from the germline V gene. Trimming took off 7 bases at V and 4 bases at J, with 18 bases between the two ends. The CDR3 loop spans 14 amino acids. DNA of the CDR3: TGCAGCGCCGGCCGGCCTCCCCAGGCAGATACGCAGTATTTT. Its translation: CSAGRPPQADTQYF.

The chain recombines TRBV5-1 with TRBJ2-3; D perhaps matches TRBD2 (5 bases). CDR3 length: 14 residues. CDR1 is SGHRS, CDR2 YFSETQ, per germline. V was trimmed by 1 base and J by 4 bases, leaving 10 bases between them. CDR3: CASSLNKRADTQYF. The CDR3 bases are TGCGCCAGCAGCTTGAATAAGAGGGCAGATACGCAGTATTTT.

This chain connects TRBV9 to TRBJ2-2; tentative D call: TRBD1 (6 bases). This CDR3 comprises 15 residues. Trimming shortened V by 3 bases and J by 2 bases, and 11 bases separated the two germline ends. Looked up from germline, CDR1 is SGDLS and CDR2 is YYNGEE. CDR3 amino acids: CASSAQDRNTGELFF. The CDR3 DNA is TGTGCCAGCAGCGCCCAGGACAGAAACACCGGGGAGCTGTTTTTT.

The gene calls are TRBV2 and TRBJ2-1; tentatively, D is TRBD2 (5 bases). With 1 base removed from V and 4 bases from J, the gap between germline ends came to 11 bases. The germline V gene has CDR1 SNHLY and CDR2 FYNNEI. The CDR3 loop spans 15 amino acids. The CDR3 loop reads CASSEGSSPYNEQFF. The CDR3, as DNA: TGTGCCAGCAGTGAAGGTTCTAGCCCGTACAATGAGCAGTTCTTC.

This clone was seen once. This CDR3 is CASSSLAGASTDTQYF. The CDR3 bases are TGTGCCAGCAGCTCTCTAGCGGGAGCGAGCACAGATACGCAGTATTTT. This chain joins TRBV7-6 and TRBJ2-3, with 10 bases that match TRBD2. This CDR3 has 16 amino acids. Trimming removed 4 bases from V and 0 bases from J; junction bases left unmatched: 4. Per the germline V gene, CDR1 is SGHVS and CDR2 is FNYEAQ.

The chain recombines TRBV6-2 or TRBV6-3 with TRBJ2-7; 14 bases map to TRBD2. Germline assignment: CDR1 MNHEY and CDR2 SVGEGT. CDR3 size: 18 residues. The junction had 9 bases not matched to a gene; V was cut back by 4 bases and J by 1 base. CDR3 sequence (DNA): TGTGCCAGCAGTTCATTTGGGACTAGCGGGAGAGTATCCTACGAGCAGTACTTC. This sequence encodes CASSSFGTSGRVSYEQYF.